This T cell receptor (beta chain) was captured in a study of shared clonotypes between healthy human individuals. Study-wide points: A small donor pool kept down the genetic and exposure-history diversity that was represented.

Naive CD8 cells lacked CD45RO, underwent positive selection for CCR7 and left out terminally differentiated effector memory CD45RA+ cells. Concerning this clone: What it binds is unknown.

The junction had 7 bases not matched to a gene; V was cut back by 5 bases and J by 3 bases. Germline V gene data show CDR1 as SQVTM and CDR2 as ANQGSEA. CDR3 length equals 13 residues. The method was immunoSEQ multiplex PCR; TCRdb's version includes in-frame clones alone and lacks a portion of them. The sample shows 2 million to 2.5 million clones, approximately 94% of them seen only once. The receptor comes from a man younger than 35 in good health. Some clones in this sample may be carry-over from other donors' samples. Material: naive CD8+ T cells from PBMCs. The genes are TRBV29-1 and TRBJ2-7, with 7 bases fitting TRBD1. The CDR3 sequence: CSVMTGFNYEQYF. In DNA, the CDR3 is TGCAGCGTTATGACAGGGTTCAACTACGAGCAGTACTTC.